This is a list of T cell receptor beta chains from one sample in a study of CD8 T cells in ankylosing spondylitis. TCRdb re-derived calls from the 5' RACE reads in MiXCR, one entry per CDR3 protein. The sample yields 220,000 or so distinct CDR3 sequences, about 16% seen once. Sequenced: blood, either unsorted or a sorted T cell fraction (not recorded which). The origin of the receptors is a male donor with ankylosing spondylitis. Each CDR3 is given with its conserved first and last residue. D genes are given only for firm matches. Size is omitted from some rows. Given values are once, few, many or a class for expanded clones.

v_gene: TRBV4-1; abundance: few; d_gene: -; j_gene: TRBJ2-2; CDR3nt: TGCGCCAGCAGCCAGAGGGACGGAGACGGGGAGCTGTTTTTT; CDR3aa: CASSQRDGDGELFF
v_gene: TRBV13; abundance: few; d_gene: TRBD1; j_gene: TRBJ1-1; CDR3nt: TGTGCCAGCAGCGGAGGGACAGCTCTGAACACTGAAGCTTTCTTT; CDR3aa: CASSGGTALNTEAFF
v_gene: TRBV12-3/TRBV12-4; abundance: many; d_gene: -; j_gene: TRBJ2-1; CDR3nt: TGTGCCAGCAGTTTAACCCGCGATGAGCAGTTCTTC; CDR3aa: CASSLTRDEQFF
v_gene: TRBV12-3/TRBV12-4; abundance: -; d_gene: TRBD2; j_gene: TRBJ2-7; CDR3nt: TGTGCCAGCAGACAACCAAAGCGGGGGGGCTACGAGCAGTACTTC; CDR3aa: CASRQPKRGGYEQYF
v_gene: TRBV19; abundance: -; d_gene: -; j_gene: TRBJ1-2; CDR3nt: TGTGCCAGTAGCGGTAGCGGGGACGGCTACACCTTC; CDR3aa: CASSGSGDGYTF
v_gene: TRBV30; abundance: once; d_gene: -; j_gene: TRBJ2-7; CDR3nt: TGTGCCTGGAGTCCCGGTTACGGGGAGAGTCTCTACGAGCAGTACTTC; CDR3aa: CAWSPGYGESLYEQYF
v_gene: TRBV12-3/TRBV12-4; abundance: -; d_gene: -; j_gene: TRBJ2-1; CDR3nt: TGTGCCAGCAGTTTAACTAGCTTCGATGAGCAGTTCTTC; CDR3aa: CASSLTSFDEQFF
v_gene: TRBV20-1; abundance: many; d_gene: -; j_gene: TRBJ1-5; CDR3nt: TGCAGTGCCCTGGACACGTCCAATCAGCCCCAGCATTTT; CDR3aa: CSALDTSNQPQHF
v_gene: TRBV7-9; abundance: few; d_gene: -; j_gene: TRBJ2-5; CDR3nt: TGTGCCAGCAGCCTAACGGACTCCCAAGAGACCCAGTACTTC; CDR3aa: CASSLTDSQETQYF
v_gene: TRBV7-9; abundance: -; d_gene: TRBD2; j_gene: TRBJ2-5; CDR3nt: TGTGCCAGCAGCGGGACTAGCGGGGAGACCCAGTACTTC; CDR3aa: CASSGTSGETQYF
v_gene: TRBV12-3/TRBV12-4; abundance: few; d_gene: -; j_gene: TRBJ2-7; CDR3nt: TGTGCCAGCAGTTTAGTTTACATCGGTCGCTCCTACGAGCAGTACTTC; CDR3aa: CASSLVYIGRSYEQYF
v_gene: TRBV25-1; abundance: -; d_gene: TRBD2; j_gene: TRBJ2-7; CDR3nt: TGTGCCAGCAGTGATCCCCCCGGACTAGCGGGGGATCCGGAGAAGCAGTACTTC; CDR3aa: CASSDPPGLAGDPEKQYF
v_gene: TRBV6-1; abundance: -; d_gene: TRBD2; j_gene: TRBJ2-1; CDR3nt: TGTGCCAGCAGTGTCTCCGGGGGGGGACCCTACAATGAGCAGTTCTTC; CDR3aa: CASSVSGGGPYNEQFF
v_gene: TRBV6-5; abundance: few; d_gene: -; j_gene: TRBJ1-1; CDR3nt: TGTGCCAGCAGTTACGCGGGGGGGGGCGACACTGAAGCTTTCTTT; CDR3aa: CASSYAGGGDTEAFF
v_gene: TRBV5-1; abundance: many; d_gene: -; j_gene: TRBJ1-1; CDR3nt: TGCGCCAGCAGCTTGGATATTCTGGGTAGCACTGAAGCTTTCTTT; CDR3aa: CASSLDILGSTEAFF
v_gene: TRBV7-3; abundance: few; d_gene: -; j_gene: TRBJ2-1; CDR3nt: TGTGCCAGCAGCTTAAGTTACGGTCACAATGAGCAGTTCTTC; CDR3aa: CASSLSYGHNEQFF
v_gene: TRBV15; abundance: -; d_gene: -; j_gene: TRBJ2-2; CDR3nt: TGTGCCACCAGCCCGGCGGGGAATACCGGGGAGCTGTTTTTT; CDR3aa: CATSPAGNTGELFF
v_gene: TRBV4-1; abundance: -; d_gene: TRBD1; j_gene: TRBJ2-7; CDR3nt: TGCGCCAGCAGCTCCTTGGGACAGGGGAAGTACGAGCAGTACTTC; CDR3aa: CASSSLGQGKYEQYF
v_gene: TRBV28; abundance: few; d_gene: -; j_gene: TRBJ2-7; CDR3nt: TGTGCCAGCAGTTTAAAGCGGGACAGCCTAGTGAGCTCCTACGAGCAGTACTTC; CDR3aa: CASSLKRDSLVSSYEQYF
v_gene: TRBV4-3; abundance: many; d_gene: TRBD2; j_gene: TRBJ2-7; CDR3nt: TGCGCCAGCAGCCAAGGTCTAGCGGGAGGTTACGAGCAGTACTTC; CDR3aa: CASSQGLAGGYEQYF
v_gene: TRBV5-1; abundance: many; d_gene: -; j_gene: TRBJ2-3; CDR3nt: TGCGCCAGCAGCCCGGAAGGGGGAGATACGCAGTATTTT; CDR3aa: CASSPEGGDTQYF
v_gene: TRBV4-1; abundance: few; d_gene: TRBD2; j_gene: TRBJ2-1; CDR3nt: TGCGCCAGCAGCCAAGCACTAGCGACCATCTCCTACAATGAGCAGTTCTTC; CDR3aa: CASSQALATISYNEQFF
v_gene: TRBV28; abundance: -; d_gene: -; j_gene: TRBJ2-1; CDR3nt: TGTGCCAGCAGTTCCCCAGGGGAGCGGGCCTACAATGAGCAGTTCTTC; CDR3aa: CASSSPGERAYNEQFF
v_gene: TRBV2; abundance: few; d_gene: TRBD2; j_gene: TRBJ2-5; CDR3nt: TGTGCCAGCAGTCCCCAAGTAGCGGGTCGCCAAGAGACCCAGTACTTC; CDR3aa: CASSPQVAGRQETQYF
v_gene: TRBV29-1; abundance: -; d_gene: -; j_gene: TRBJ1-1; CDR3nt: TGCAGCGTCCGGACGGAGTCCACTGAAGCTTTCTTT; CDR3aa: CSVRTESTEAFF
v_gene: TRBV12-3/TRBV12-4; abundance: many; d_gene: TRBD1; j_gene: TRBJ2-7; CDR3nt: TGTGCCAGCAGTCCAGGGGGCGTCGAGCAGTACTTC; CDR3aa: CASSPGGVEQYF
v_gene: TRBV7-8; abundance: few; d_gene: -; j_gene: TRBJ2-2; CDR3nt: TGTGCCAGCAGCTTTGTAGGGGGGACCGGGGAGCTGTTTTTT; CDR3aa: CASSFVGGTGELFF
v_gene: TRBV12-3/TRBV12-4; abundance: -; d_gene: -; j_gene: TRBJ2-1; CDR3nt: TGTGCCAGCAGTTTAGGACAGAATTACAATGAGCAGTTCTTC; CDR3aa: CASSLGQNYNEQFF
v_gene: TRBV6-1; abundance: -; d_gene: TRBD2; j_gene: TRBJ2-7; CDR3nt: TGTGCCAGCAGTCCCTACTTAAGCGGGGAGGCCTACGAGCAGTACTTC; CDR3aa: CASSPYLSGEAYEQYF
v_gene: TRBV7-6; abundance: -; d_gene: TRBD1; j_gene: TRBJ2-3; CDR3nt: TGTGCCAGCAGCTTAGGGTGGGGACAGTACACAGATACGCAGTATTTT; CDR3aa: CASSLGWGQYTDTQYF
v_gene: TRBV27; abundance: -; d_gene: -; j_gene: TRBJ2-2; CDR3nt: TGTGCCAGCGGGACATACCTGATGGGCGGGGAGCTGTTTTTT; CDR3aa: CASGTYLMGGELFF
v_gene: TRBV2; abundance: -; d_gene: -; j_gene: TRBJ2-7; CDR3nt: TGTGCCAGCAGTGAAGCGGAACGGGACTCCTACGAGCAGTACTTC; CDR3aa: CASSEAERDSYEQYF
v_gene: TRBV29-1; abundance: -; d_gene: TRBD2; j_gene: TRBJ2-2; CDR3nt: TGCAGCGTTAGGGGAGGGACTAGCGGGACAGGGGAGCTGTTTTTT; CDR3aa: CSVRGGTSGTGELFF
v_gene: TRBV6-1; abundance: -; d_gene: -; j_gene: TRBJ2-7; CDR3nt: TGTGCCAGCAGTGGAAGGGGGAGCTCCTACGAGCAGTACTTC; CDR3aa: CASSGRGSSYEQYF
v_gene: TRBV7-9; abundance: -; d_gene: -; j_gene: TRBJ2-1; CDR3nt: TGTGCCAGCAGCTTAGTTCCGGGACGGTACAATGAGCAGTTCTTC; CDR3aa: CASSLVPGRYNEQFF
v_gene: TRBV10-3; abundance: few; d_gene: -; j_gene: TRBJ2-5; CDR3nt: TGTGCCATCAGTTTACTCAGGGCCCAAGAGACCCAGTACTTC; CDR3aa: CAISLLRAQETQYF
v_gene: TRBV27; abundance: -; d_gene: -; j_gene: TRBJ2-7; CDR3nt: TGTGCCAGCAGGGGGCTCAGTTACGAGCAGTACTTC; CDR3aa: CASRGLSYEQYF
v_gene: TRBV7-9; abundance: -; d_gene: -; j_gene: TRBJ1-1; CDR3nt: TGTGCCAGCAGCCCGAGCGCGAACACTGAAGCTTTCTTT; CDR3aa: CASSPSANTEAFF
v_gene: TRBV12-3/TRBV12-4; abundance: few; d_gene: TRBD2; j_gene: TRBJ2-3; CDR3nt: TGTGCCAGCAGTTTCGTTGGGGGGGTAGATACGCAGTATTTT; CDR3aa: CASSFVGGVDTQYF
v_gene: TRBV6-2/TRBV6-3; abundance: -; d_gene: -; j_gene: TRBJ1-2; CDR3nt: TGTGCCAGCAGTTACGGGATCTACTATGGCTACACCTTC; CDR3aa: CASSYGIYYGYTF
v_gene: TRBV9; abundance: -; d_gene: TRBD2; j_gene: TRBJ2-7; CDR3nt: TGTGCCAGCAGTCGGGGGGGCTCCTACGAGCAGTACTTC; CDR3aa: CASSRGGSYEQYF
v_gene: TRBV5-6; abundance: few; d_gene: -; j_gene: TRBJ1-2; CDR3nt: TGTGCCAGCAGCCCACCTAGGACCCTCCCGGATGGCTACACCTTC; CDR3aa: CASSPPRTLPDGYTF
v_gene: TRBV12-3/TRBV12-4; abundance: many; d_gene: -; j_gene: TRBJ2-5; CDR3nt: TGTGCCAGCAGTTCCGGTGAAGAGACCCAGTACTTC; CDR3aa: CASSSGEETQYF
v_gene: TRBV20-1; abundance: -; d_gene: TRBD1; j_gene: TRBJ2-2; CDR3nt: TGCAGTGCCCCCTTCCCCGGGACAGGGGGTTTGGGGGAGCTGTTTTTT; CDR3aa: CSAPFPGTGGLGELFF
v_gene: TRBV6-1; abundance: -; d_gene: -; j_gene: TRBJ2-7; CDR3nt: TGTGCCAGCACCTCGAATTACAGGGTTTCCGAGCAGTACTTC; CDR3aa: CASTSNYRVSEQYF
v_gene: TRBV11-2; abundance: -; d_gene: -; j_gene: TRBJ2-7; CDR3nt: TGTGCCAGCAGCGCGCCAGGAGTAGCCTACGAGCAGTACTTC; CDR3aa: CASSAPGVAYEQYF
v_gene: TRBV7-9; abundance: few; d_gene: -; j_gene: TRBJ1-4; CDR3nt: TGTGCCAGCAGCTTGCTGACAGGAGGGAATGAAAAACTGTTTTTT; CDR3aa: CASSLLTGGNEKLFF
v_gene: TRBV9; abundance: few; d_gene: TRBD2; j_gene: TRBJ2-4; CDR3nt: TGTGCCAGCAGCGTAACGCCGGGACTAGCGGGAGATGGCAAAAACATTCAGTACTTC; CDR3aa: CASSVTPGLAGDGKNIQYF
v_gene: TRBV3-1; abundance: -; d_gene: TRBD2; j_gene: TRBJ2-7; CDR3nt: TGTGCCAGCAGCTCTAGAAGCGGGACTAGCGGGGGAAGCTCCTACGAGCAGTACTTC; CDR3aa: CASSSRSGTSGGSSYEQYF
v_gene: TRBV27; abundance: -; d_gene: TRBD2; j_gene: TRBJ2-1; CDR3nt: TGTGCCAGCAGTGTGCTAGCGGGGGGTGAGGATGAGCAGTTCTTC; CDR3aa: CASSVLAGGEDEQFF
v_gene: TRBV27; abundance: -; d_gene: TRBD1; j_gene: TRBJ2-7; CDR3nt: TGTGCCAGCAGTTCCGAGACAGGGGACCACGAGCAGTACTTC; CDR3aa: CASSSETGDHEQYF
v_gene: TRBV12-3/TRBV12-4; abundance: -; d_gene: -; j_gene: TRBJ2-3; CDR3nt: TGTGCCAGCAGGGGGGAAACGCGGGATACGCAGTATTTT; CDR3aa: CASRGETRDTQYF
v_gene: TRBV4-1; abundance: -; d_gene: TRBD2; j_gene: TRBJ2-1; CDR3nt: TGCGCCAGCAGCCAAGAATGGAGCGGGGGGCCATCCAATGAGCAGTTCTTC; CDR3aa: CASSQEWSGGPSNEQFF
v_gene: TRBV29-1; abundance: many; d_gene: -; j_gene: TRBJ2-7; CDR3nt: TGCAGCGTTGAAGGCGACTACCAACCCTACGAGCAGTACTTC; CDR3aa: CSVEGDYQPYEQYF
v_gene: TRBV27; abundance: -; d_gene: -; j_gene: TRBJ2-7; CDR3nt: TGTGCCAGCAGTCCCTCCGAAGCGGAACTTTACTACGAGCAGTACTTC; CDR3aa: CASSPSEAELYYEQYF